Following are 4 T cell receptor beta chains from one sample sequenced in a study of T-cell memory formation after mild COVID-19. TCRdb fed the 5' RACE reads into MiXCR, producing one record per CDR3 protein. This table holds about 190,000 distinct CDR3 sequences, about 18% found once. Material for sequencing was PBMCs or a T cell subset sorted from them (not recorded which). Source of these receptors: an adult woman who had mild COVID-19 (a few samples of this study predate the infection). Cell type and time point are not known.

This clonotype was seen more than once but under ten times. The V and J genes are TRBV21-1 and TRBJ1-1; TRBD1 is the table's D call, not checked against the DNA. TRBV21-1 counts as a pseudogene. This CDR3 contains 12 residues. The CDR3 DNA sequence: TGTGCCAGCAGCAGTGGACAGGGGGAAGCTTTCTTT. This translates into CASSSGQGEAFF.

This clonotype has a handful of counts. CDR3 protein: CASRRGAQMNTEAFF. CDR3 nucleotides: TGTGCCAGCCGGAGGGGAGCACAGATGAACACTGAAGCTTTCTTT. This chain joins TRBV2 and TRBJ1-1; tentatively, D is TRBD1 (5 bases). V dropped 8 bases and J dropped 0 bases, with 16 bases sitting between them. From germline, CDR1 is SNHLY and CDR2 FYNNEI. The CDR3 contains 15 residues.

This clonotype was counted only a few times. The V and J genes are TRBV15 and TRBJ1-3; no definite D call. Germline V lookup: CDR1 LNHNV, CDR2 YYDKDF (reference sequence). Trimming stripped 0 bases from V and 2 bases from J, with 11 bases between. The CDR3 runs to 16 residues. In DNA, the CDR3 is TGTGCCACCAGCAGAGATTTGTCACCGACTGGAAACACCATATATTTT. Amino acids: CATSRDLSPTGNTIYF. The full variable domain, its missing parts supplied by reference TRBV15 and TRBJ1-3, is DAMVIQNPRYQVTQFGKPVTLSCSQTLNHNVMYWYQQKSSQAPKLLFHYYDKDFNNEADTPDNFQSRRPNTSFCFLDIRSPGLGDTAMYLCATSRDLSPTGNTIYFGEGSWLTVV.

This clonotype was picked up a small number of times. The V call is TRBV20-1, the J call TRBJ2-3; D not certain. Trimming left V 2 bases short and J 10 bases short, with 13 bases between. Germline lookup yields CDR1 DFQATT and CDR2 SNEGSKA (reference sequence). This CDR3 has 12 residues. In nucleotides, the CDR3 is TGCAGTGCTAGACGACAAGAGTTGGCGCAGTATTTT. It yields the protein CSARRQELAQYF.